This T cell receptor beta chain was sequenced during a study of shared clonotypes between healthy human individuals. Study outcomes and limitations: Clonotypes not shared had lower generation probabilities than those common to all four donors. For naive CD4 cells, roughly 5% of clonotypes were shared across a few donors. The researchers took only blood, and tissue repertoires probably look different.

As processed by the authors: Without quality scores, immunoSEQ junctional reads could not be filtered like full-length reads. Sequenced by immunoSEQ multiplex PCR; TCRdb stores in-frame clones only, minus some. D and trimming come from the DNA, and the V and J calls and clone size come from that table. The sample yields roughly 720,000 clones, about 90% seen once. The length of the CDR3 is 19 residues. With V trimmed by 6 bases and J by 3 bases, 18 bases remained unmatched. The germline V gene encodes CDR1 MDHEN and CDR2 SYDVKM. Comments on this clone: Its target is unknown.

Material: memory CD8+ T cells from PBMCs. Specified subset: CD45RO+ cells pooled with CCR7-negative TemRA cells. V and J are TRBV28 and TRBJ2-3; 10 bases are a match to TRBD1. This receptor was identified in a man aged 18 to 30 in good health. Some clones in this sample may be carry-over from other donors' samples. CDR3 nucleotide sequence: TGTGCCAGCAGCCCCGCGGGACAGGGGCCCCATTCCCGGACAGATACGCAGTATTTT. Its protein is CASSPAGQGPHSRTDTQYF. The variable domain in full, completed from reference TRBV28 and TRBJ2-3, reads DVKVTQSSRYLVKRTGEKVFLECVQDMDHENMFWYRQDPGLGLRLIYFSYDVKMKEKGDIPEGYSVSREKKERFSLILESASTNQTSMYLCASSPAGQGPHSRTDTQYFGPGTRLTVL.